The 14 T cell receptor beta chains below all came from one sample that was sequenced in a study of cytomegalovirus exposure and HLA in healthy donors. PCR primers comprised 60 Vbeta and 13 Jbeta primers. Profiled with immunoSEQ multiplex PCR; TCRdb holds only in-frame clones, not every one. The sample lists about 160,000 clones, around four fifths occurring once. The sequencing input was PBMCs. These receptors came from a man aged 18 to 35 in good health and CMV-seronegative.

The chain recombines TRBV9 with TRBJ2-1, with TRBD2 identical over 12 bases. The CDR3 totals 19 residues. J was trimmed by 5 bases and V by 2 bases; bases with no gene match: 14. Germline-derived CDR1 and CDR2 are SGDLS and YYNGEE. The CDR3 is CASSVQLAGGPLGHNEQFF. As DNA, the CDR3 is TGTGCCAGCAGCGTGCAGCTAGCGGGGGGGCCGTTGGGCCACAATGAGCAGTTCTTC.

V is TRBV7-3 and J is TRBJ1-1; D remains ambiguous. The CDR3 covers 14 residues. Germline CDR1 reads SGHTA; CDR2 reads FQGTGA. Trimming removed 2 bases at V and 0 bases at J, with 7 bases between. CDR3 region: CASSLGRMNTEAFF. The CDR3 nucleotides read TGTGCCAGCAGCTTAGGGCGCATGAACACTGAAGCTTTCTTT.

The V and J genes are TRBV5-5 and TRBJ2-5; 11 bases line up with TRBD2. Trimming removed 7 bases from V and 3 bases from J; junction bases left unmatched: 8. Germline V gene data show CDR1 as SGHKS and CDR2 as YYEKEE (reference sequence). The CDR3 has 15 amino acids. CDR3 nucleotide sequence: TGTGCCAGCTTCATAGTAGCGGGGGGGGAAGAGACCCAGTACTTC. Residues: CASFIVAGGEETQYF. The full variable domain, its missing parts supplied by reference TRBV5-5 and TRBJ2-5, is DAGVTQSPTHLIKTRGQQVTLRCSPISGHKSVSWYQQVLGQGPQFIFQYYEKEERGRGNFPDRFSARQFPNYSSELNVNALLLGDSALYLCASFIVAGGEETQYFGPGTRLLVL.

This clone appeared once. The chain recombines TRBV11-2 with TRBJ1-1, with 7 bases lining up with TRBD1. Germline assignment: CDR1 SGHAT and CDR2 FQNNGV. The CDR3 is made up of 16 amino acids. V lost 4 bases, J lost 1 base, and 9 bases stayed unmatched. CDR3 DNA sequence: TGTGCCAGCAGCTCGCTATTGACAGGGAAGAACACTGAAGCTTTCTTT. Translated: CASSSLLTGKNTEAFF.

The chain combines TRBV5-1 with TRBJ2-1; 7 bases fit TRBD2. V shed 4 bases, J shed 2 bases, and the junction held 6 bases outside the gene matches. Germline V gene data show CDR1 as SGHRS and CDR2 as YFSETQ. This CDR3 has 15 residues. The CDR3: CASSPLAGAYNEQFF. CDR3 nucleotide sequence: TGCGCCAGCAGCCCACTCGCGGGGGCCTACAATGAGCAGTTCTTC.

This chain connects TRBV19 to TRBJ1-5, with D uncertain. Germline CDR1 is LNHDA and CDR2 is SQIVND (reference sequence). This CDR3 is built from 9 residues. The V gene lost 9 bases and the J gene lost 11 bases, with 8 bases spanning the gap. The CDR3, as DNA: TGTGCCAGCCCCAGTACCCAGCATTTT. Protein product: CASPSTQHF. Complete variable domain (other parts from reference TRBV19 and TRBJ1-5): DGGITQSPKYLFRKEGQNVTLSCEQNLNHDAMYWYRQDPGQGLRLIYYSQIVNDFQKGDIAEGYSVSREKKESFPLTVTSAQKNPTAFYLCASPSTQHFGDGTRLSIL.

The CDR3 bases are TGTGCCAGCAGTGACTTGACGGGATATGAGTATTTT. Residues: CASSDLTGYEYF. The genes are TRBV25-1 and TRBJ2-3; maybe TRBD2 (5 bases). CDR3 length: 12 amino acids. Trimming removed 3 bases from V and 13 bases from J, with 14 bases in between. The V gene's germline CDR1 is MGHDK and CDR2 SYGVNS. Using reference TRBV25-1 and TRBJ2-3 for the parts outside the CDR3, the full variable domain is EADIYQTPRYLVIGTGKKITLECSQTMGHDKMYWYQQDPGMELHLIHYSYGVNSTEKGDLSSESTVSRIRTEHFPLTLESARPSHTSQYLCASSDLTGYEYFGPGTRLTVL.

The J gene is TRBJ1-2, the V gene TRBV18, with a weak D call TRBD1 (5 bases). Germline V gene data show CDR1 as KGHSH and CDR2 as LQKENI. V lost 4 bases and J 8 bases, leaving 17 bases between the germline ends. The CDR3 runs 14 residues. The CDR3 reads CASSLPGGRNGYTF. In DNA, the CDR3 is TGTGCCAGCTCACTCCCGGGGGGTAGAAACGGCTACACCTTC.

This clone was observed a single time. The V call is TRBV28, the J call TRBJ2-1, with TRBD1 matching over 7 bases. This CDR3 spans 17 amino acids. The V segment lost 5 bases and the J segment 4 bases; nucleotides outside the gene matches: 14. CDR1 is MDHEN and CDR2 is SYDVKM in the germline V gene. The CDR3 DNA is TGTGCCAGCAGTACCACTTTCCGGGACAGATTATACAATGAGCAGTTCTTC. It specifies CASSTTFRDRLYNEQFF. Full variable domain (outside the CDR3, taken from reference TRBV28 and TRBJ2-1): DVKVTQSSRYLVKRTGEKVFLECVQDMDHENMFWYRQDPGLGLRLIYFSYDVKMKEKGDIPEGYSVSREKKERFSLILESASTNQTSMYLCASSTTFRDRLYNEQFFGPGTRLTVL.

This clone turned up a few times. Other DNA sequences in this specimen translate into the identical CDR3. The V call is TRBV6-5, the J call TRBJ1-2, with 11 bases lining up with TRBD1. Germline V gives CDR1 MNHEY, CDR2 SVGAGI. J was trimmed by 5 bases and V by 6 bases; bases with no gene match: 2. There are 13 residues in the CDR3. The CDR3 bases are TGTGCCAGCAGCCGGGACAGGGGGTATGGCTACACCTTC. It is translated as CASSRDRGYGYTF.

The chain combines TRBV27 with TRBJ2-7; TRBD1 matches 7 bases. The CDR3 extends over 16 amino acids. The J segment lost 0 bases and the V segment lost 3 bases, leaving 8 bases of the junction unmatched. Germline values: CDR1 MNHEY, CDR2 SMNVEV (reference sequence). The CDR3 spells CASSLGYGTDSYEQYF. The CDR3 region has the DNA TGTGCCAGCAGTTTGGGATACGGGACAGACTCCTACGAGCAGTACTTC.

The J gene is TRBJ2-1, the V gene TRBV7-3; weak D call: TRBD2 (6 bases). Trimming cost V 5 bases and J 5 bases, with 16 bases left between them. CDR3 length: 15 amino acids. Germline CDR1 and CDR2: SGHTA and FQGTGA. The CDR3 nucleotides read TGTGCCAGCAGCCCCTCCGGGAGCACTAACAATGAGCAGTTCTTC. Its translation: CASSPSGSTNNEQFF.

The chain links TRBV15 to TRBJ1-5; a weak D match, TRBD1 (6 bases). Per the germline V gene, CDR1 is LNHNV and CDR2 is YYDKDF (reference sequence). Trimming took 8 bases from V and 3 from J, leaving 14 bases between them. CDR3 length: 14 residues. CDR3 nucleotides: TGTGCCACCGGGATGGGGGCCTTCAATCAGCCCCAGCATTTT. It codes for CATGMGAFNQPQHF. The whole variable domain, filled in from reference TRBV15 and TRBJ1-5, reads DAMVIQNPRYQVTQFGKPVTLSCSQTLNHNVMYWYQQKSSQAPKLLFHYYDKDFNNEADTPDNFQSRRPNTSFCFLDIRSPGLGDTAMYLCATGMGAFNQPQHFGDGTRLSIL.

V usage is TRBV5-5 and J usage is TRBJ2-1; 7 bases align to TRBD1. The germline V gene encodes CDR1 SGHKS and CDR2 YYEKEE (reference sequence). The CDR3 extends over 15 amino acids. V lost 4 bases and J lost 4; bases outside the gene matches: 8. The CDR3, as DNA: TGTGCCAGCAGCGCCATGACAGGGAGATACAATGAGCAGTTCTTC. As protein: CASSAMTGRYNEQFF.